Listed below are T cell receptor beta chains from one sample, sequenced in a study of OX40 agonist ivuxolimab in advanced cancers. Some clones are missing from TCRdb's copy, which holds only in-frame ones; the method was immunoSEQ multiplex PCR. The sample comprises 60,000 to 80,000 clones, approximately 90% of which are singletons, and 0.4% to 0.5% rests with the top ten. The input for sequencing was CD4+ or CD8+ T cells sorted from blood, taken in a trial of the OX40 agonist ivuxolimab. These receptors were taken from an adult with an advanced solid tumor such as melanoma, head and neck, liver or kidney cancer. CDR3s include the opening cysteine and the closing phenylalanine or tryptophan. Each record gives: V gene, D gene, J gene, clone size, CDR3 protein, CDR3 DNA. A D gene is named only where the DNA matches it firmly. Not every row has a clone size; where given, it reads once, few, many or a size class.

v_call: TRBV29-1
d_call: .
j_call: TRBJ2-1
clone_size: .
cdr3_aa: CSVRQGLGYNEQFF
cdr3_nt: TGCAGCGTGCGGCAGGGTCTAGGGTACAATGAGCAGTTCTTC

v_call: TRBV29-1
d_call: .
j_call: TRBJ2-3
clone_size: once
cdr3_aa: CSVGSGISTDTQYF
cdr3_nt: TGCAGCGTCGGCTCAGGAATCAGCACAGATACGCAGTATTTT

v_call: TRBV5-1
d_call: TRBD2
j_call: TRBJ2-1
clone_size: .
cdr3_aa: CASSLRVAGDGYNEQFF
cdr3_nt: TGCGCCAGCAGCTTGAGGGTAGCGGGAGACGGGTACAATGAGCAGTTCTTC

v_call: TRBV7-9
d_call: TRBD1
j_call: TRBJ2-7
clone_size: .
cdr3_aa: CASSPRTGEDEQYF
cdr3_nt: TGTGCCAGCAGCCCCCGGACAGGGGAAGACGAGCAGTACTTC

v_call: TRBV19
d_call: TRBD2
j_call: TRBJ2-1
clone_size: .
cdr3_aa: CASSQLAGVVNEQFF
cdr3_nt: TGTGCCAGTAGCCAACTAGCGGGAGTGGTGAATGAGCAGTTCTTC

v_call: TRBV7-2
d_call: .
j_call: TRBJ2-7
clone_size: .
cdr3_aa: CASSEGGGTTYEQYF
cdr3_nt: TGTGCCAGCAGCGAAGGGGGGGGCACTACCTACGAGCAGTACTTC

v_call: TRBV25-1
d_call: .
j_call: TRBJ1-1
clone_size: .
cdr3_aa: CASSEWGGGTEAFF
cdr3_nt: TGTGCCAGCAGTGAATGGGGTGGGGGCACTGAAGCTTTCTTT

v_call: TRBV7-2
d_call: .
j_call: TRBJ2-2
clone_size: .
cdr3_aa: CASPRALAQNTGELFF
cdr3_nt: TGTGCCAGCCCACGAGCGCTAGCGCAGAACACCGGGGAGCTGTTTTTT

v_call: TRBV18
d_call: .
j_call: TRBJ1-2
clone_size: .
cdr3_aa: CASSPPWRQSSYTF
cdr3_nt: TGTGCCAGCTCACCACCGTGGCGACAGAGCAGCTACACCTTC

v_call: TRBV25-1
d_call: TRBD2
j_call: TRBJ2-2
clone_size: .
cdr3_aa: CASSEDGGGTGELFF
cdr3_nt: TGTGCCAGCAGTGAAGACGGGGGAGGGACCGGGGAGCTGTTTTTT

v_call: TRBV7-2
d_call: .
j_call: TRBJ1-1
clone_size: few
cdr3_aa: CASSFRRTGTEAFF
cdr3_nt: TGTGCCAGCAGCTTCCGTCGGACGGGGACTGAAGCTTTCTTT

v_call: TRBV5-4
d_call: TRBD2
j_call: TRBJ2-1
clone_size: .
cdr3_aa: CASSLGGRTREQLF
cdr3_nt: TGTGCCAGCAGCTTGGGCGGGAGGACTAGGGAGCAGCTCTTC

v_call: TRBV6-1
d_call: TRBD1
j_call: TRBJ1-1
clone_size: .
cdr3_aa: CASSEAPPDRGEAFF
cdr3_nt: TGTGCCAGCAGTGAAGCTCCCCCGGACAGGGGGGAAGCTTTCTTT

v_call: TRBV12-2
d_call: .
j_call: TRBJ2-3
clone_size: .
cdr3_aa: CASRLVVLAGGPLCTDTQYF
cdr3_nt: TGTGCAAGTCGCTTAGTCGTTCTAGCGGGAGGGCCCTTGTGCACAGATACGCAGTATTTT

v_call: TRBV6-1
d_call: .
j_call: TRBJ1-1
clone_size: .
cdr3_aa: CASTRSRDSYEAFF
cdr3_nt: TGTGCCAGCACCCGCAGTCGAGACAGCTATGAAGCTTTCTTT

v_call: TRBV7-2
d_call: TRBD2
j_call: TRBJ2-3
clone_size: .
cdr3_aa: CASSLRLAGGSDTQYF
cdr3_nt: TGTGCCAGCAGCTTACGACTAGCGGGGGGCTCAGATACGCAGTATTTT

v_call: TRBV15
d_call: .
j_call: TRBJ1-4
clone_size: .
cdr3_aa: CATSRGPTNEKLFF
cdr3_nt: TGTGCCACCAGCAGGGGGCCAACTAATGAAAAACTGTTTTTT

v_call: TRBV25-1
d_call: .
j_call: TRBJ2-5
clone_size: .
cdr3_aa: CASSEAGAKMETQYF
cdr3_nt: TGTGCCAGCAGTGAAGCCGGGGCTAAAATGGAGACCCAGTACTTC

v_call: TRBV6-5
d_call: TRBD1
j_call: TRBJ1-1
clone_size: .
cdr3_aa: CASSSTGGTAFF
cdr3_nt: TGTGCCAGCAGTTCGACAGGGGGCACGGCTTTCTTT

v_call: TRBV25-1
d_call: TRBD1
j_call: TRBJ2-7
clone_size: .
cdr3_aa: CASSNSVGAGGAYEQYF
cdr3_nt: TGTGCCAGCAGTAATTCCGTTGGTGCAGGGGGAGCCTACGAGCAGTACTTC

v_call: TRBV18
d_call: .
j_call: TRBJ1-2
clone_size: .
cdr3_aa: CASSPPTGLYGYTF
cdr3_nt: TGTGCCAGCTCACCACCGACAGGTCTCTATGGCTACACCTTC

v_call: TRBV9
d_call: .
j_call: TRBJ1-1
clone_size: .
cdr3_aa: CASSEQGGTEAFF
cdr3_nt: TGTGCCAGCAGCGAGCAAGGGGGCACTGAAGCTTTCTTT

v_call: TRBV5-1
d_call: .
j_call: TRBJ2-2
clone_size: .
cdr3_aa: CASSLNTGELFF
cdr3_nt: TGCGCCAGCAGCTTGAACACCGGGGAGCTGTTTTTT

v_call: TRBV6-5
d_call: TRBD2
j_call: TRBJ2-7
clone_size: .
cdr3_aa: CASSLAGFSYEQYF
cdr3_nt: TGTGCCAGCAGTTTAGCGGGATTCTCCTACGAGCAGTACTTC

v_call: TRBV5-1
d_call: TRBD1
j_call: TRBJ2-1
clone_size: .
cdr3_aa: CASTLGQGSHNEQFF
cdr3_nt: TGCGCCAGCACCTTGGGACAGGGGTCGCACAATGAGCAGTTCTTC

v_call: TRBV5-4
d_call: .
j_call: TRBJ2-1
clone_size: .
cdr3_aa: CASSLGSQGSIPEQFF
cdr3_nt: TGTGCCAGCAGCTTGGGCTCTCAGGGTTCCATCCCTGAGCAGTTCTTC

v_call: TRBV10-2
d_call: .
j_call: TRBJ2-2
clone_size: .
cdr3_aa: CASSETVSSNTGELFF
cdr3_nt: TGCGCCAGCAGTGAGACAGTTAGTAGTAACACCGGGGAGCTGTTTTTT

v_call: TRBV5-4
d_call: TRBD2
j_call: TRBJ2-7
clone_size: .
cdr3_aa: CASSPGLAAIYEQYF
cdr3_nt: TGTGCCAGCAGCCCAGGACTAGCGGCCATCTACGAGCAGTACTTC

v_call: TRBV30
d_call: TRBD2
j_call: TRBJ2-3
clone_size: .
cdr3_aa: CAWSIGTNTDTQYF
cdr3_nt: TGTGCCTGGAGTATAGGGACTAACACAGATACGCAGTATTTT

v_call: TRBV6-5
d_call: TRBD1
j_call: TRBJ1-2
clone_size: .
cdr3_aa: CASSETGGAYGYTF
cdr3_nt: TGTGCCAGCAGTGAAACAGGGGGAGCCTATGGCTACACCTTC

v_call: TRBV19
d_call: .
j_call: TRBJ1-2
clone_size: .
cdr3_aa: CASTRDGVYGYTF
cdr3_nt: TGTGCCAGTACCCGGGACGGAGTTTATGGCTACACCTTC

v_call: TRBV6-4
d_call: TRBD2
j_call: TRBJ2-1
clone_size: .
cdr3_aa: CASSELAGVNEQFF
cdr3_nt: TGTGCCAGCAGTGAACTAGCGGGGGTCAATGAGCAGTTCTTC

v_call: TRBV10-2
d_call: TRBD1
j_call: TRBJ2-7
clone_size: .
cdr3_aa: CASTMGQGAGEQYF
cdr3_nt: TGCGCCAGCACTATGGGACAGGGGGCGGGCGAGCAGTACTTC

v_call: TRBV11-3
d_call: TRBD2
j_call: TRBJ2-1
clone_size: .
cdr3_aa: CASSLDSGKGMGEQFF
cdr3_nt: TGTGCCAGCAGCTTAGATAGCGGGAAGGGTATGGGTGAGCAGTTCTTC

v_call: TRBV19
d_call: .
j_call: TRBJ1-2
clone_size: .
cdr3_aa: CASSRPRHVGYTF
cdr3_nt: TGTGCCAGTAGTCGACCGCGACACGTCGGCTACACCTTC

v_call: TRBV2
d_call: .
j_call: TRBJ1-1
clone_size: .
cdr3_aa: CASSQNSGQGNTEAFF
cdr3_nt: TGTGCCAGCAGTCAGAATTCCGGCCAAGGGAACACTGAAGCTTTCTTT

v_call: TRBV18
d_call: .
j_call: TRBJ2-7
clone_size: .
cdr3_aa: CASSPGGDPYEQYF
cdr3_nt: TGTGCCAGCTCACCAGGAGGGGATCCCTACGAGCAGTACTTC

v_call: TRBV7-7
d_call: TRBD1
j_call: TRBJ2-5
clone_size: .
cdr3_aa: CASSARTGYLETQYF
cdr3_nt: TGTGCCAGCAGCGCCAGGACAGGGTACCTAGAGACCCAGTACTTC

v_call: TRBV30
d_call: TRBD2
j_call: TRBJ2-1
clone_size: .
cdr3_aa: CAWSVGGTGLAGVSEQFF
cdr3_nt: TGTGCCTGGAGTGTTGGCGGGACCGGACTAGCGGGAGTAAGTGAGCAGTTCTTC

v_call: TRBV11-2
d_call: TRBD1
j_call: TRBJ1-6
clone_size: once
cdr3_aa: CASSLEGTANSPLHF
cdr3_nt: TGTGCCAGCAGCTTAGAGGGGACAGCTAATTCACCCCTCCACTTT

v_call: TRBV30
d_call: .
j_call: TRBJ2-7
clone_size: .
cdr3_aa: CAWEQSYEQYF
cdr3_nt: TGTGCCTGGGAGCAGTCCTACGAGCAGTACTTC

v_call: TRBV2
d_call: .
j_call: TRBJ2-1
clone_size: .
cdr3_aa: CASCSSRFGEQFF
cdr3_nt: TGTGCCAGCTGTTCATCCCGCTTCGGTGAGCAGTTCTTC

v_call: TRBV27
d_call: .
j_call: TRBJ2-7
clone_size: .
cdr3_aa: CASSKRTGNYEQYF
cdr3_nt: TGTGCCAGCAGCAAAAGAACGGGGAACTACGAGCAGTACTTC

v_call: TRBV15
d_call: TRBD1
j_call: TRBJ2-3
clone_size: .
cdr3_aa: CATSRGDRGGTDTQYF
cdr3_nt: TGTGCCACCAGCAGAGGTGACAGGGGAGGCACAGATACGCAGTATTTT

v_call: TRBV18
d_call: TRBD2
j_call: TRBJ2-1
clone_size: .
cdr3_aa: CASSPPGSGGPGEQFF
cdr3_nt: TGTGCCAGCTCACCACCGGGGTCGGGAGGGCCTGGAGAGCAGTTCTTC

v_call: TRBV6-1
d_call: .
j_call: TRBJ1-2
clone_size: .
cdr3_aa: CASSGGWGGYGYTF
cdr3_nt: TGTGCCAGCAGTGGCGGGTGGGGGGGCTATGGCTACACCTTC